Shown below are 5 T cell receptor beta chains from a single sample sequenced in a study of Graves' ophthalmopathy and Graves' hyperthyroidism. The TCR beta CDR3 regions underwent amplification from RNA transcripts. Investigators did first-round RT-PCR with HTBI primers, then second-round multiplex PCR. TCRdb used MiXCR to reprocess the multiplex PCR reads, holding one entry per CDR3 protein. The sample carries more than 550,000 distinct CDR3 sequences, just over 40% recorded once. Material for sequencing was peripheral blood. The receptor set was obtained from an adult man with Graves' ophthalmopathy.

The table lists this clonotype with a few counts. The chain is built from TRBV3-1 and TRBJ1-1; a possible D gene is TRBD1 (6 bases). The CDR3 spans 13 residues. With 1 base removed from V and 11 bases from J, the gap between germline ends came to 14 bases. The germline gives CDR1 LGHDT, CDR2 YNNKEL (reference sequence). In DNA form, the CDR3 reads TGTGCCAGCAGCCAAGGTCGGGGGGCTTGGGCTTTCTTT. Encoded protein: CASSQGRGAWAFF.

This clonotype was found many times. This chain links TRBV24-1 with TRBJ1-2, with D tentatively TRBD1 (6 bases). V lost 5 bases and J 5 bases, leaving 14 bases between the germline ends. Germline V lookup: CDR1 KGHDR, CDR2 SFDVKD. The CDR3 contains 14 residues. DNA of the CDR3: TGTGCCACCAGTGGACCCGGACAGAAATATGGCTACACCTTC. It yields the protein CATSGPGQKYGYTF.

Concerning this clonotype: A much larger clone differs by one base, so this may be a read error. Here the CDR3 reads CCARKTGVQETQYF. In nucleotides, the CDR3 is TGCTGTGCTAGGAAGACAGGGGTCCAGGAGACCCAGTACTTC. The gene calls are TRBV20-1 and TRBJ2-5, with 8 bases fitting TRBD1. Germline CDR1 reads DFQATT; CDR2 reads SNEGSKA (reference sequence). The length of the CDR3 is 14 residues.

On this clonotype: A much larger clonotype is one base distant, so this may be a read error. The chain recombines TRBV10-3 with TRBJ1-2, with D possibly being TRBD1 (6 bases). Looked up from germline, CDR1 is ENHRY and CDR2 is SYGVKD. V was clipped by 6 bases and J by 7 bases, with 9 bases between them. The CDR3 has 11 residues. CDR3 in DNA: TGTGCCATCAGGTCCAGGGGTGGCTACACCTTC. Protein sequence: CAIRSRGGYTF.

V gene TRBV7-9 combines with J gene TRBJ1-1, with 11 positions matching TRBD1. The germline CDR1 and CDR2 sequences are SEHNR and FQNEAQ (reference sequence). This CDR3 has 17 amino acids. V gave up 6 bases and J gave up 3 bases; unmatched junction bases: 12. CDR3 residues: CASSEPGPGQGDTEAFF. The CDR3 DNA reads as TGTGCCAGCAGTGAACCTGGACCGGGACAGGGGGACACTGAAGCTTTCTTT.